What follows is one T cell receptor (beta chain) and its context. The target antigen is unknown. These data belong to a study of relationships among human T cell subsets. CDR1 is MDHEN and CDR2 is SYDVKM in the germline V gene. Trimming took off 4 bases at V and 8 bases at J, with 8 bases between the two ends. CDR3 size: 11 residues. The study's findings and limits: Many CDR3s were shared across Th1, Th2 and regulatory subsets.

The T cell receptor alpha and beta CDR3 regions were amplified from mRNA by semiquantitative ARM-PCR. In ARM-PCR, communal superprimers followed tagged nested gene-specific primers for exponential amplification. Exonuclease cleared nested primers, then first-round products were reamplified. TCRdb reprocessed the multiplex PCR reads via MiXCR and lists one record per CDR3 protein. The sample has 4,500 to 5,000 distinct CDR3 sequences, 65% to 85% seen once. Subset-specific monoclonal antibody beads were used to isolate T cell subsets. The source material was total T cells sorted from blood. The source is a man aged 40-49 years in good health. The chain employs TRBV28 and TRBJ1-1, with no clear D. For the CDR3, the DNA is TGTGCCAGCAGTTGGGCCTACGAAGCTTTCTTT. Protein sequence: CASSWAYEAFF.